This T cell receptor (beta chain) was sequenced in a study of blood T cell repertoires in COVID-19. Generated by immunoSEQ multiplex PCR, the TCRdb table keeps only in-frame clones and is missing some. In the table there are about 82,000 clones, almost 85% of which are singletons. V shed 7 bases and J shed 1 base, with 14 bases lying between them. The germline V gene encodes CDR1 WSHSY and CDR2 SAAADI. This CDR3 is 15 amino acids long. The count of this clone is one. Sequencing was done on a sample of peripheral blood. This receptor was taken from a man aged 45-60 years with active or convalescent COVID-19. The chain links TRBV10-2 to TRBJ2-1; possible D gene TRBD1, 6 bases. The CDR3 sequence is CASTPQGSSYNEQFF. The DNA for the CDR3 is TGCGCCAGCACCCCACAGGGTTCGTCCTACAATGAGCAGTTCTTC.